Reported below is one TCR beta chain. The data were taken from a study of blood T cell repertoires in COVID-19. About the study: T cells, B-cell-depleted T cells, or PBMCs supplied cDNA or gDNA.

In the original workflow: Reference gene primer amplification in the assay estimated nucleated cell counts. Profiling relied on immunoSEQ multiplex PCR, and the TCRdb table lists in-frame clones only, not all of them. Clonal size and the V and J genes are those of that table, whereas D and trimming came from the DNA. This table has almost 400,000 clones, under 90% appearing once. The CDR3 totals 12 residues. Germline loops: CDR1 SEHNR, CDR2 FQNEAQ (reference sequence). V shed 5 bases and J 6 bases; nucleotides not matched to a gene: 2. The age range of participants was about 18 to 90 years, with residence in about 25 US areas. Participant reports of clinical history set cohort assignment.

This clonotype was obtained from a woman aged 30 to 39 who had recovered from COVID-19. Sequencing was carried out using PBMCs or T cells enriched from blood (not recorded which). The chain has TRBV7-9 and TRBJ1-2; 8 bases map to TRBD1. The CDR3 sequence: CASSLRGHGYTF. The CDR3 region has the DNA TGTGCCAGCAGCCTCAGGGGGCATGGCTACACCTTC.